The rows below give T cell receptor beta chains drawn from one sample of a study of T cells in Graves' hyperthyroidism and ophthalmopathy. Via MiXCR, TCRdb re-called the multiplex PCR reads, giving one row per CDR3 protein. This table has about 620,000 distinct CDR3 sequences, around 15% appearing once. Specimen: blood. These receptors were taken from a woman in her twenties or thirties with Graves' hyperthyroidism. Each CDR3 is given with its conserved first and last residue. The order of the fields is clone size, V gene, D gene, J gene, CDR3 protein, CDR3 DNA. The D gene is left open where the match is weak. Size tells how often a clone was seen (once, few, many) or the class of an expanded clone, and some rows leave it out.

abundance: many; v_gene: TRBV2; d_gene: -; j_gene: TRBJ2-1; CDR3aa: CARGGVYNEQFF; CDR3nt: TGTGCAAGGGGTGGAGTCTACAATGAGCAGTTCTTC
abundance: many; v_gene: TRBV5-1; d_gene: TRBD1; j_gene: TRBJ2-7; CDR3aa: CASSLVPRDSSYEQYF; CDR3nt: TGCGCCAGCAGCTTGGTTCCCCGGGACAGCTCCTACGAGCAGTACTTC
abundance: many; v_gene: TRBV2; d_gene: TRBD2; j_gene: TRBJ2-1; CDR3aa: CASNEASGSNEQFF; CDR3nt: TGTGCCAGCAATGAGGCTAGCGGGAGCAATGAGCAGTTCTTC
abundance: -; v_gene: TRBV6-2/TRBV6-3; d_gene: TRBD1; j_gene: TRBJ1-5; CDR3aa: CASSRRGGPVSNQPQHF; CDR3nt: TGTGCCAGCAGCCGAAGAGGGGGCCCCGTTAGCAATCAGCCCCAGCATTTT
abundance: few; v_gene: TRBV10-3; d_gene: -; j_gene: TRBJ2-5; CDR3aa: CAISDEETQYF; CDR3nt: TGTGCCATCAGTGACGAGGAGACCCAGTACTTC
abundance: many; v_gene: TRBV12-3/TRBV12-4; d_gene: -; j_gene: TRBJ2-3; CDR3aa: CASSLRKDTQYF; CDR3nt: TGTGCCAGCAGTTTACGGAAAGATACGCAGTATTTT
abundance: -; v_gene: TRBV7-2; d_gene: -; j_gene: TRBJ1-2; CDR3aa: CASTTGTGYGYTF; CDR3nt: TGTGCCAGCACCACCGGGACGGGCTATGGCTACACCTTC
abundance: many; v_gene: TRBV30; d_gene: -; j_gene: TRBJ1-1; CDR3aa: CAWSGMSGSNTEAFF; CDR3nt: TGTGCCTGGAGTGGGATGTCAGGGTCGAACACTGAAGCTTTCTTT
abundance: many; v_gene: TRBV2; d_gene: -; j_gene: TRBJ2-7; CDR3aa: CASNPSGPNYEQYF; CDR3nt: TGTGCCAGCAATCCTTCCGGGCCAAACTACGAGCAGTACTTC
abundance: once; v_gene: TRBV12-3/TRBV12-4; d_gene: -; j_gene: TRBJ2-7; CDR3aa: CASSKTGTGSSNEQYF; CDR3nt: TGTGCCAGCAGTAAGACTGGGACGGGGAGCTCCAACGAGCAGTACTTC
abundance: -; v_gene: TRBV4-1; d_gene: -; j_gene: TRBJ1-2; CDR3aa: CASSQDLGAAYGYTF; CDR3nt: TGCGCCAGCAGCCAAGATTTAGGGGCGGCCTATGGCTACACCTTC
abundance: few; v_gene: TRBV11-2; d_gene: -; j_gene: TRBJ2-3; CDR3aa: CASSFVLSDTQYF; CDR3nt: TGTGCCAGCAGCTTCGTGTTGTCGGATACGCAGTATTTT
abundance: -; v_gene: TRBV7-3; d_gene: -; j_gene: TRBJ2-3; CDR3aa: CASSLKAPGGSYTDTQYF; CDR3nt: TGTGCCAGCAGCTTAAAGGCCCCCGGAGGGAGCTACACAGATACGCAGTATTTT
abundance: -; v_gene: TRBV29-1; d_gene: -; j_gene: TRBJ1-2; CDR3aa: CSVVDRLSGYTF; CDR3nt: TGCAGCGTTGTAGACAGGCTTTCGGGCTACACCTTC
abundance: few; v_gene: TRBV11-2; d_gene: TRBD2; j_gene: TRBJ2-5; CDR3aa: CASSLEGGGGRKTQYF; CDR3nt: TGTGCCAGCAGCTTAGAGGGGGGGGGGGGTAGGAAGACCCAGTACTTC
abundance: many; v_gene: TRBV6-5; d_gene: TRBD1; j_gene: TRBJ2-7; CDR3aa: CASSYTDRADYEQYF; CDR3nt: TGTGCCAGCAGTTACACCGACAGGGCAGACTACGAGCAGTACTTC
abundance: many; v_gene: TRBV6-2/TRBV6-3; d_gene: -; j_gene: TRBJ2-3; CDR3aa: CASSYQDQDTQYF; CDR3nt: TGTGCCAGCAGTTACCAAGATCAAGATACGCAGTATTTT
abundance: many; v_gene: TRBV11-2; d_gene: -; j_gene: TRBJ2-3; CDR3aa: CASSQDGGTQYF; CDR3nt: TGTGCCAGCAGCCAAGATGGGGGGACGCAGTATTTT
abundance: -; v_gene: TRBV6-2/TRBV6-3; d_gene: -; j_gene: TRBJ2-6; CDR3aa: CASSYPTSPGANVLTF; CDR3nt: TGTGCCAGCAGTTACCCGACAAGCCCTGGGGCCAACGTCCTGACTTTC
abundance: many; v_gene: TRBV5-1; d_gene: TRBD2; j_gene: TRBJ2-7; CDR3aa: CASSRAGAESEQYF; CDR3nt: TGCGCCAGCAGCCGAGCGGGAGCGGAAAGCGAGCAGTACTTC
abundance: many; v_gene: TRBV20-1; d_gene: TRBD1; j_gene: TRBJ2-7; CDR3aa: CSAHSDRGAREQYF; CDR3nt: TGCAGTGCTCATAGCGACAGGGGCGCTAGGGAGCAGTACTTC
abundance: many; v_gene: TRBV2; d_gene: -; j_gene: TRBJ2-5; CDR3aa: CASSEALRATAQETQYF; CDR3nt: TGTGCCAGCAGTGAAGCGCTTAGAGCGACAGCCCAAGAGACCCAGTACTTC
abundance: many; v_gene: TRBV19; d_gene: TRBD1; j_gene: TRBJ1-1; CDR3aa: CASSSGGVTQAFF; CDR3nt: TGTGCCAGTAGCTCAGGGGGCGTAACGCAAGCTTTCTTT
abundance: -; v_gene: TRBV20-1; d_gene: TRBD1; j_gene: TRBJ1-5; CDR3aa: CSARDSGTGRSQPQHF; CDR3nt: TGCAGTGCTAGAGATTCGGGGACAGGGAGGTCTCAGCCCCAGCATTTT
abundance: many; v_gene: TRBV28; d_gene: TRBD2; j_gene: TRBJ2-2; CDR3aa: CAGQAWQGSGGRASGELFF; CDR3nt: TGTGCCGGACAGGCCTGGCAGGGGAGTGGCGGGAGGGCCTCCGGGGAGCTGTTTTTT
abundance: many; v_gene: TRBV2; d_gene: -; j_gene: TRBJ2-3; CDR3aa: CASSLLLGSTDTQYF; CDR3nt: TGTGCCAGCAGTCTTTTACTAGGAAGCACAGATACGCAGTATTTT
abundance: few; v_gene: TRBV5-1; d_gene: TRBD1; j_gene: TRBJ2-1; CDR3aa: CASSLDGDRELEEQFF; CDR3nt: TGCGCCAGCAGCTTGGATGGGGACAGGGAGTTAGAAGAGCAGTTCTTC
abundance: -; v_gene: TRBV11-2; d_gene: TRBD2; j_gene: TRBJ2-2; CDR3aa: CASSLYARGSGNAGELFF; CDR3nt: TGTGCCAGCAGCTTATACGCCCGGGGTAGCGGGAACGCCGGGGAGCTGTTTTTT
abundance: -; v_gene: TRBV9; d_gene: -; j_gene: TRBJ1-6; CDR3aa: CASSVDPNSPLHF; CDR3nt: TGTGCCAGCAGCGTAGACCCGAATTCACCCCTCCACTTT
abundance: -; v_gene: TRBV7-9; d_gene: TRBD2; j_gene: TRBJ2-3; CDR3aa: CASSPSGSRPDTQYF; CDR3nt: TGTGCCAGCAGCCCGAGCGGGAGCAGGCCAGATACGCAGTATTTT
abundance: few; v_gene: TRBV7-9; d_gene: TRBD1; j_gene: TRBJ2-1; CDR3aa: CASSGTGGAHEQFF; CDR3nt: TGTGCCAGCTCCGGGACAGGGGGCGCCCATGAGCAGTTCTTC
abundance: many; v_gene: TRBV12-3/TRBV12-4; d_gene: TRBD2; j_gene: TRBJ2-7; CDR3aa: CASSSDIMREGRSYEQYF; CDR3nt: TGTGCCAGCAGTTCGGATATAATGCGGGAGGGCCGCTCCTACGAGCAGTACTTC
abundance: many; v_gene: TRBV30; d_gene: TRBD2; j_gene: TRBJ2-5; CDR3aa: CAWSVAGGRETQYF; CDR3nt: TGTGCCTGGAGTGTGGCGGGGGGCAGGGAGACCCAGTACTTC
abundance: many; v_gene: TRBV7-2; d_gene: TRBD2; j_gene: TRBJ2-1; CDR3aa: CASSLVAGVGSNEQFF; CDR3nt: TGTGCCAGCAGCTTAGTAGCGGGAGTCGGTAGTAATGAGCAGTTCTTC
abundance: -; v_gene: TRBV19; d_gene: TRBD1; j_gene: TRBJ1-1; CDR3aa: CASSLPGGARTEAFF; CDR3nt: TGTGCCAGTAGCCTCCCAGGGGGCGCGAGGACTGAAGCTTTCTTT
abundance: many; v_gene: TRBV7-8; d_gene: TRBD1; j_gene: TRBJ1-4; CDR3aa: CASSLGQGGKLFF; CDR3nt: TGTGCCAGCAGCTTAGGACAGGGCGGGAAACTGTTTTTT
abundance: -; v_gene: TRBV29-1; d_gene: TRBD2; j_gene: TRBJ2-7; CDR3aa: CSVMTSGRAYEQYF; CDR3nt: TGCAGCGTAATGACTAGCGGGAGGGCCTACGAGCAGTACTTC
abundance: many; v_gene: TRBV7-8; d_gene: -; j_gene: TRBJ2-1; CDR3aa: CASSLVAGKYNEQFF; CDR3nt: TGTGCCAGCAGCCTAGTGGCGGGGAAATACAATGAGCAGTTCTTC
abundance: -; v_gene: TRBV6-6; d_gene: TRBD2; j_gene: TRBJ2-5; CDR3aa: CAISYSPSGSGETQYF; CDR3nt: TGTGCCATCAGTTACTCTCCCAGCGGGAGTGGCGAGACCCAGTACTTC
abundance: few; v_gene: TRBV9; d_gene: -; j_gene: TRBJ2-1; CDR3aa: CASSPAPHRNEQFF; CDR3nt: TGTGCCAGCAGCCCCGCGCCGCACAGAAATGAGCAGTTCTTC
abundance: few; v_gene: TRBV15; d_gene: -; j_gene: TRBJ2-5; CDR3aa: CATSRPKVRGGETQYF; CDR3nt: TGTGCCACCAGCAGACCCAAGGTCAGGGGAGGAGAGACCCAGTACTTC
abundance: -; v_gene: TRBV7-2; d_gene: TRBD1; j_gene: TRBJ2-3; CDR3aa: CASSPGQVTDTQYF; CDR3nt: TGTGCCAGCAGCCCCGGACAGGTCACAGATACGCAGTATTTT